This T cell receptor (beta chain) was profiled in a study of T cell responses to AZD1222 COVID-19 vaccine. Study-wide results and caveats: Just a handful of AZD1222 recipients were seropositive at baseline.

Assay: immunoSEQ multiplex PCR; the TCRdb copy retains only in-frame clones and omits some. Of over 90,000 clones listed, about 87% are singletons. A word on this clone: The antigen is unknown.

CDR3 length: 17 residues. Trimming cost V 0 bases and J 7 bases, with 16 bases left between them. Germline-derived CDR1 and CDR2 are LNHNV and YYDKDF (reference sequence). The chain has TRBV15 and TRBJ1-6, with TRBD1 as a possible D gene (6 bases). Here the sequenced sample was peripheral blood, taken on day 0 of AZD1222 vaccination. The sequence came from an adult in good health. CDR3 sequence (DNA): TGTGCCACCAGCAGAGACCCCCTCGGGACAATAAATTCACCCCTCCACTTT. Its translation is CATSRDPLGTINSPLHF.